The T cell receptor (beta chain) under discussion was sequenced for a study of vaccination and CD4 T cells after COVID-19. Turning to the study itself: Each enrolled participant received a two-dose regimen of either BNT162b2 or mRNA-1273 vaccine.

To note about this clonotype: Its specificity is not known.

Each CDR3 protein gets one entry after TCRdb re-called the PCR reads with MiXCR. Of more than 20,000 distinct CDR3 sequences listed, over 40% are singletons. Overall study findings and caveats: Looking at convalescent patients, a median approximately 86% of reactive clones were present only post-vaccination.

Sequencing was performed on CD4+ T cells from blood, taken before SARS-CoV-2 vaccination. The source is a human donor who had recovered from COVID-19.

DNA for the CDR3: TGTGCCAGCAGCCAGCGGCCAGATAGCAATCAGCCCCAGCATTTT. It encodes CASSQRPDSNQPQHF. The chain uses TRBV7-2 and TRBJ1-5; D gene unclear. The CDR3 length is 15 residues. Per germline, CDR1 SGHTA and CDR2 FQGNSA. Trimming stripped 5 bases from V and 0 bases from J, with 11 bases between.